Listed below are T cell receptor beta chains from one sample, sequenced in a study of CD8 T cells in ankylosing spondylitis. TCRdb processed the 5' RACE reads anew with MiXCR; each CDR3 protein has one entry. The data hold some 130,000 distinct CDR3 sequences, with roughly an eighth observed a single time. Input material: blood, either unsorted or a sorted T cell fraction (not recorded which). These receptors originate from a female donor with ankylosing spondylitis or in good health (not recorded which). Both conserved end residues are part of each CDR3. Each record gives: J gene, clone size, CDR3 length, V gene, CDR3 protein. A row's size may be missing; if present it is once, few, many or a size class.

TRBJ2-5,few,12,TRBV5-6,CASTGGRETQYF
TRBJ2-1,few,12,TRBV6-5,CASSYSGDEQFF
TRBJ1-1,many,17,TRBV4-1,CASSHLVPGQMNTEAFF
TRBJ2-7,.,13,TRBV18,CASSPRWGYEQYF
TRBJ2-3,.,13,TRBV5-1,CASSAAGGDTQYF
TRBJ2-7,.,13,TRBV6-1,CASSRGPSYEQYF
TRBJ2-7,many,14,TRBV11-2,CASRGQGGSYEQYF
TRBJ1-5,.,17,TRBV12-3/TRBV12-4,CASSSRLQGVSNQPQHF
TRBJ2-3,many,16,TRBV5-1,CASSSASTGGGSTQYF
TRBJ2-3,.,15,TRBV10-2,CASRELASPTDTQYF
TRBJ1-2,many,16,TRBV12-3/TRBV12-4,CASRPYGQDLPYGYTF
TRBJ2-3,many,11,TRBV12-3/TRBV12-4,CASSPTDTQYF
TRBJ2-5,many,13,TRBV30,CAWGQGAQETQYF
TRBJ1-1,few,15,TRBV20-1,CSARDPRPGDTEAFF
TRBJ2-4,.,12,TRBV20-1,CSANAAGGIQYF
TRBJ1-2,.,16,TRBV6-1,CASRPSDNSPNYGYTF
TRBJ2-2,.,18,TRBV27,CASSLPSSGGGNTGELFF
TRBJ1-4,many,13,TRBV29-1,CSVETATNEKLFF
TRBJ2-2,.,14,TRBV20-1,CSAAGGANTGELFF
TRBJ2-1,many,15,TRBV12-3/TRBV12-4,CASSLQGPSGNEQFF
TRBJ2-7,.,12,TRBV7-9,CASSSGQGAWYF
TRBJ2-7,many,14,TRBV27,CASSFRDGTYEQYF
TRBJ2-1,many,12,TRBV12-3/TRBV12-4,CASSSGENEQFF
TRBJ2-2,many,14,TRBV11-2,CASSLNLDTGELFF
TRBJ1-2,.,10,TRBV28,CASSQYGYTF
TRBJ2-5,.,17,TRBV5-1,CASSLAMMAGGTETQYF
TRBJ1-5,.,16,TRBV6-5,CASSYGLRGSNQPQHF
TRBJ2-7,.,14,TRBV5-1,CASSKDAHDYEQYF
TRBJ2-7,many,15,TRBV3-1,CASSQTTGGRYEQYF
TRBJ2-1,few,17,TRBV7-2,CASSTRTSGRVYNEQFF
TRBJ2-3,many,15,TRBV12-3/TRBV12-4,CASTLRGASTDTQYF
TRBJ2-1,many,13,TRBV7-2,CASSRVEGNEQFF